This T cell receptor beta chain was identified in a study of blood T cell repertoires in COVID-19. Study summary: Samples taken during acute and convalescent COVID-19 were collected in the United States, Italy and Spain. PBMCs, B-cell-depleted T cells, or T cells provided the cDNA or gDNA that made up the material.

Methods used by the authors: It was from reference gene primer amplification that nucleated cell counts were estimated. Measured with immunoSEQ multiplex PCR; TCRdb has only the in-frame clones, and not every one. V, J and clone size reflect that table, while D and trimming were determined from the DNA. Of approximately 450,000 clones in the sample, roughly 89% were seen once. Trimming stripped 8 bases from V and 5 bases from J, with 13 bases between. CDR3 length equals 13 residues. Germline V CDR1 and CDR2: MNHEY, SVGAGI. This clone was counted once. The receptor was derived from a woman aged 25 to 39 with acute or convalescent COVID-19. Sequenced input: peripheral blood. The rearrangement links TRBV6-5 to TRBJ1-5, with D possibly TRBD1 on 5 matching bases. The CDR3 here is CASDQGIYQPQHF. In nucleotides, the CDR3 is TGTGCCAGCGACCAGGGTATTTATCAGCCCCAGCATTTT.